A selection of T cell receptor beta chains follows, all from one sample in a study of blood T cell repertoires in COVID-19. Sequencing was performed with immunoSEQ multiplex PCR; in TCRdb, only in-frame clones are kept and a portion is missing. This table has fewer than 250,000 clones, about nine tenths appearing once. Sample: peripheral blood. These TCRs come from a man between 45 and 60 years old with acute or convalescent COVID-19. The CDR3 runs from the conserved cysteine through the conserved F or W. Fields, in order: CDR3 DNA, CDR3 protein, V gene, D gene, J gene, clone size. A D gene is named only where the DNA matches it firmly. Not every row has a clone size; where given, it reads once, few, many or a size class.

CDR3 DNA: TGTGCCAGCAGTTCAAACAACAGGGCAACTAATGAAAAACTGTTTTTT; CDR3 protein: CASSSNNRATNEKLFF; V gene: TRBV6-6; D gene: NA; J gene: TRBJ1-4; clone size: NA
CDR3 DNA: TGTGCCAGCAGTTCCACAGGGGTAAGAACTGAAGCTTTCTTT; CDR3 protein: CASSSTGVRTEAFF; V gene: TRBV6-6; D gene: TRBD1; J gene: TRBJ1-1; clone size: once
CDR3 DNA: TGTGCCAGCAGCTTCCACCAGGGGGCGAACACTGAAGCTTTCTTT; CDR3 protein: CASSFHQGANTEAFF; V gene: TRBV5-5; D gene: TRBD1; J gene: TRBJ1-1; clone size: NA
CDR3 DNA: TGTGCCACCTGGGACTTAGCGGGGGAGACCCAGTACTTC; CDR3 protein: CATWDLAGETQYF; V gene: TRBV27; D gene: TRBD2; J gene: TRBJ2-5; clone size: NA
CDR3 DNA: TGTGCCAGCAGTTTAAAGGGGCGTGGGGTTTCACCCCTCCACTTT; CDR3 protein: CASSLKGRGVSPLHF; V gene: TRBV28; D gene: NA; J gene: TRBJ1-6; clone size: NA
CDR3 DNA: TGTGCCAGCTCCATAGTTAGCACAGATACGCAGTATTTT; CDR3 protein: CASSIVSTDTQYF; V gene: TRBV18; D gene: NA; J gene: TRBJ2-3; clone size: NA
CDR3 DNA: TGTGCCAGCAGTTTGGGACAGGGAAGCGGGGAGCTGTTTTTT; CDR3 protein: CASSLGQGSGELFF; V gene: TRBV27; D gene: TRBD1; J gene: TRBJ2-2; clone size: NA
CDR3 DNA: TGTGCCAGCTCACCAGGACAGTCGAACACTGAAGCTTTCTTT; CDR3 protein: CASSPGQSNTEAFF; V gene: TRBV18; D gene: NA; J gene: TRBJ1-1; clone size: NA
CDR3 DNA: TGTGCCAGCAGCTTGAGCAGGGAAGGTGGAAACACCATATATTTT; CDR3 protein: CASSLSREGGNTIYF; V gene: TRBV5-5; D gene: NA; J gene: TRBJ1-3; clone size: NA
CDR3 DNA: TGTGCCAGCAGCCACCTTGGCGGGGACTATGGCTACACCTTC; CDR3 protein: CASSHLGGDYGYTF; V gene: TRBV3-1/TRBV3-2; D gene: NA; J gene: TRBJ1-2; clone size: NA
CDR3 DNA: TGTGCCAGCAGCGTAGGGGGCACGAACACCGGGGAGCTGTTTTTT; CDR3 protein: CASSVGGTNTGELFF; V gene: TRBV9; D gene: NA; J gene: TRBJ2-2; clone size: NA
CDR3 DNA: TGTGCCAGCAGCTTAGGGACAGGTGATAATTCACCCCTCCACTTT; CDR3 protein: CASSLGTGDNSPLHF; V gene: TRBV7-6; D gene: TRBD1; J gene: TRBJ1-6; clone size: NA
CDR3 DNA: TGTGCCAGCAGTTACACGGGGACAGGGCACTATGGCTACACCTTC; CDR3 protein: CASSYTGTGHYGYTF; V gene: TRBV6-5; D gene: TRBD1; J gene: TRBJ1-2; clone size: once
CDR3 DNA: TGCGCCAGCAGTTCCCTCCGGGACAGTCGCACAGATACGCAGTATTTT; CDR3 protein: CASSSLRDSRTDTQYF; V gene: TRBV10-1; D gene: TRBD1; J gene: TRBJ2-3; clone size: NA
CDR3 DNA: TGTGCCAGCAGCCGGGGGACAGTGAACACCGGGGAGCTGTTTTTT; CDR3 protein: CASSRGTVNTGELFF; V gene: TRBV11-2; D gene: NA; J gene: TRBJ2-2; clone size: NA
CDR3 DNA: TGTGCCAGCTCAGGAATTGGACAGATGAACACTGAAGCTTTCTTT; CDR3 protein: CASSGIGQMNTEAFF; V gene: TRBV18; D gene: NA; J gene: TRBJ1-1; clone size: NA
CDR3 DNA: TGTGCCAGCAGCGCTACTCCCAGGGGGAGGAATTCACCCCTCCACTTT; CDR3 protein: CASSATPRGRNSPLHF; V gene: TRBV9; D gene: TRBD1; J gene: TRBJ1-6; clone size: NA
CDR3 DNA: TGTGCCAGCAGCCTCGGTAGCGGAGAGCAGTACTTC; CDR3 protein: CASSLGSGEQYF; V gene: TRBV3-1/TRBV3-2; D gene: NA; J gene: TRBJ2-7; clone size: few
CDR3 DNA: TGTGCCAGTAGATTGGGGCACTACATGAACACTGAAGCTTTCTTT; CDR3 protein: CASRLGHYMNTEAFF; V gene: TRBV19; D gene: NA; J gene: TRBJ1-1; clone size: NA
CDR3 DNA: TGTGCCAGTAGTGGAACCGGGACAGGGGGCGATTTCAACTATGGCTACACCTTC; CDR3 protein: CASSGTGTGGDFNYGYTF; V gene: TRBV19; D gene: TRBD1; J gene: TRBJ1-2; clone size: NA
CDR3 DNA: TGTGCCAGCAGCTCAGGGGGAGGCTATGGCTACACCTTC; CDR3 protein: CASSSGGGYGYTF; V gene: TRBV6-5; D gene: TRBD1; J gene: TRBJ1-2; clone size: many
CDR3 DNA: TGTGCCAGCAGCCAGGGGACTATTTCCCGCAATCAGCCCCAGCATTTT; CDR3 protein: CASSQGTISRNQPQHF; V gene: TRBV3-1/TRBV3-2; D gene: NA; J gene: TRBJ1-5; clone size: NA
CDR3 DNA: TGCGCCAGCAGCAGGGACAGGGTTTTTGAAGCTTTCTTT; CDR3 protein: CASSRDRVFEAFF; V gene: TRBV5-1; D gene: TRBD1; J gene: TRBJ1-1; clone size: once
CDR3 DNA: TGTGCCAGCTCACTTCTAGCGTCAAGCTCCTACAATGAGCAGTTCTTC; CDR3 protein: CASSLLASSSYNEQFF; V gene: TRBV18; D gene: NA; J gene: TRBJ2-1; clone size: NA